These T cell receptor beta chains were read from a single sample in a study of blood T cells in healthy people across ages. TCRdb itself ran the 5' RACE reads through MiXCR, one entry per CDR3 protein. The data show some 1.5 million distinct CDR3 sequences, 28% seen once. Sequencing input: blood. The origin of the receptors is a woman aged 25 to 45 in good health. The CDR3 runs from the conserved cysteine through the conserved F or W. A D gene is named only where the DNA matches it firmly. Clone size is given for some rows only: seen once, a few or many times, or a class if the clone is expanded.

TRBV5-1	15	TRBJ2-1	.	TRBD1	TGCGCCAGCAGCGACCGGGACAGCAATTACAATGAGCAGTTCTTC	CASSDRDSNYNEQFF
TRBV7-9	15	TRBJ1-3	.	.	TGTGCCAGCAGCCCGAGTGCAGGGTACGGAAACACCATATATTTT	CASSPSAGYGNTIYF
TRBV6-5	15	TRBJ1-1	.	.	TGTGCCAGCAGTTACTCGGACAGATTGAACACTGAAGCTTTCTTT	CASSYSDRLNTEAFF
TRBV7-2	14	TRBJ2-1	few	.	TGTGCCAGCAGTCCCGCGGGGAGCAGGAATGAGCAGTTCTTC	CASSPAGSRNEQFF
TRBV7-9	16	TRBJ1-2	few	.	TGTGCCAGCAGCTTAGGCGGTGCGCCAGGAGTACGTGGCTACACCTTC	CASSLGGAPGVRGYTF
TRBV28	15	TRBJ1-1	few	TRBD1	TGTGCCAGCAGCTCAGGGGGAGGGTTGAACACTGAAGCTTTCTTT	CASSSGGGLNTEAFF
TRBV10-3	15	TRBJ2-1	.	.	TGTGCCATCGGACCAGCAAGCGGAACCTACAATGAGCAGTTCTTC	CAIGPASGTYNEQFF
TRBV4-2	17	TRBJ1-6	few	.	TGTGCCAGCAGCCCCTGGAGGGAGAACTCCTATAATTCACCCCTCCACTTT	CASSPWRENSYNSPLHF
TRBV27	14	TRBJ2-1	.	TRBD1	TGTGCCAGCAGGTCGACAGGGCGTGAGGCTGAGCAGTTCTTC	CASRSTGREAEQFF
TRBV7-8	15	TRBJ2-7	.	TRBD1	TGTGCCAGCAGCAAACGGCGGACAGGGAAGGACGAGCAGTACTTC	CASSKRRTGKDEQYF
TRBV6-4	15	TRBJ2-1	.	.	TGTGCCAGCAGTGACTCTTCGGGGGCCGGGCTTGAGCAGTTCTTC	CASSDSSGAGLEQFF
TRBV10-3	16	TRBJ2-7	.	.	TGTGCCATCGGGTCAAGGGTAGGCGGGGAGCACAATGAGCAGTACTTC	CAIGSRVGGEHNEQYF
TRBV6-5	13	TRBJ2-7	few	.	TGTGCCAGCCGAGGCCCTCCCCCGAACGAGCAGTACTTC	CASRGPPPNEQYF
TRBV12-3/TRBV12-4	13	TRBJ1-1	.	.	TGTGCCAGCAGTTTAGTCGGCCGACAGCAGGCTTTCTTT	CASSLVGRQQAFF
TRBV9	16	TRBJ2-7	.	TRBD2	TGTGCCAGCAGCGTAGTGGGACTAGCGGGAGTATCCGAGCAGTACTTC	CASSVVGLAGVSEQYF
TRBV20-1	14	TRBJ2-7	many	TRBD2	TGCAGTGCCACCCGATCTAGCGGTACCTACGAGCAGTACTTC	CSATRSSGTYEQYF
TRBV20-1	12	TRBJ2-5	many	.	TGCAGTGCTCTCGACAGGCAAGAGACCCAGTACTTC	CSALDRQETQYF
TRBV19	13	TRBJ2-4	few	.	TGTGCCAGTACCGCCCGGGACGGAAACATTCAGTACTTC	CASTARDGNIQYF
TRBV4-1	14	TRBJ1-5	.	.	TGCGCCAGCAGCCAAATTGGGGGGAATCAGCCCCAGCATTTT	CASSQIGGNQPQHF
TRBV18	13	TRBJ1-2	few	.	TGTGCCAGCTCACCGGTCGGGATCGGGGGCTACACCTTC	CASSPVGIGGYTF
TRBV10-1	15	TRBJ2-7	few	TRBD1	TGCGCCAGCCGGGAAGGGGCCAGGGGGATATACAAGCAGTACTTC	CASREGARGIYKQYF
TRBV12-3/TRBV12-4	11	TRBJ1-2	few	.	TGTGCCACCGTAAATTGGGGCGGCTACACCTTC	CATVNWGGYTF
TRBV6-2/TRBV6-3	15	TRBJ2-1	.	.	TGTGCCAGCCGCCTGGCTAGTTTATCCTACAATGAGCAGTTCTTC	CASRLASLSYNEQFF
TRBV14	13	TRBJ2-7	.	.	TGTGCCAGCCGAGACGACAGAAGATACGAGCAGTACTTC	CASRDDRRYEQYF
TRBV7-9	15	TRBJ2-7	many	TRBD2	TGTGCCAGCAGCTTCTCTAGCGGGACCTTCTACGAGCAGTACTTC	CASSFSSGTFYEQYF
TRBV18	16	TRBJ2-1	few	.	TGTGCCAGCTCACCACCGCGCGGGAAATCGTCCCTTGAGCAGTTCTTC	CASSPPRGKSSLEQFF
TRBV20-1	15	TRBJ1-2	.	.	TGCAGTGCCCCCCTCGAGGGACGGATTAACTATGGCTACACCTTC	CSAPLEGRINYGYTF
TRBV5-4	15	TRBJ1-6	.	.	TGTGCCAGCAGCTGGTATGGTGGTTATAATTCACCCCTCCACTTT	CASSWYGGYNSPLHF
TRBV7-9	14	TRBJ2-7	many	.	TGTGCCAGCAGCGACATGACATCGGCCTACGAGCAGTACTTC	CASSDMTSAYEQYF
TRBV28	14	TRBJ1-5	.	.	TGTGCCAGCAGGCGGGGAAATAGTAATCAGCCCCAGCATTTT	CASRRGNSNQPQHF
TRBV25-1	13	TRBJ1-1	few	.	TGTGCCAGCCGTTCCGGGACATTGGACGGCCCTTTCTTT	CASRSGTLDGPFF
TRBV7-2	14	TRBJ2-3	few	.	TGTGCCAGCAGCTTAGCCGGTGGGAGTGGATTGCAGTATTTT	CASSLAGGSGLQYF
TRBV20-1	15	TRBJ2-1	few	TRBD2	TGCAGTGCTCCTAGACTAGCGGGAGCAAGGAATGAGCAGTTCTTC	CSAPRLAGARNEQFF
TRBV5-1	15	TRBJ2-5	.	TRBD2	TGCGCCAGCAGTAGGACTAGCGGGACTTACAATGAGCAGTACTTC	CASSRTSGTYNEQYF
TRBV6-5	12	TRBJ1-2	.	.	TGTGCCATCGGAAGAGGGGGATATGGCTACACCTTC	CAIGRGGYGYTF
TRBV7-2	16	TRBJ2-2	.	TRBD2	TGTGCCAGCAGCCGACAGCGGGGGGTGATCACCGGGGAGCTGTTTTTT	CASSRQRGVITGELFF
TRBV20-1	19	TRBJ2-1	many	TRBD2	TGCAGTGCTAGTGGGTTAGGGCTAGCGGGAGTGGCATCCTACAATGAGCAGTTCTTC	CSASGLGLAGVASYNEQFF
TRBV12-3/TRBV12-4	14	TRBJ1-2	few	TRBD1	TGTGCCAGCAGTCTCCGGGACAGGGTGGATGGCTACACCTTC	CASSLRDRVDGYTF
TRBV7-6	17	TRBJ2-1	.	TRBD2	TGTGCCAGCAGCTTAGGGGTCGGGACTAGCGTTAACAATGAGCAGTTCTTC	CASSLGVGTSVNNEQFF
TRBV7-9	15	TRBJ2-7	.	TRBD1	TGTGCCAGCAGCTTTGGGACAGGCCGGCCCTACGAGCAGTACTTC	CASSFGTGRPYEQYF
TRBV3-1	12	TRBJ1-1	.	.	TGTGCCAGCAGCCAAGATCTAACAGTTGCTTTCTTT	CASSQDLTVAFF
TRBV11-2	17	TRBJ2-3	.	.	TGTGCCAGCAGCTTAGTTTTGGGGTTTGCGGATTTCGCTACGCAGTATTTT	CASSLVLGFADFATQYF
TRBV4-1	17	TRBJ2-6	.	.	TGCGCCAGCAGCCAAGTCCTGAGCTCGGCTGGGGCCAACGTCCTGACTTTC	CASSQVLSSAGANVLTF
TRBV20-1	17	TRBJ1-5	.	.	TGCAGTGCTAGACCGGACAAGGGAACCTATAGCAATCAGCCCCAGCATTTT	CSARPDKGTYSNQPQHF
TRBV4-1	17	TRBJ1-6	few	.	TGCGCCAGCAGCCAAGATTGGAGAAGCTCCTATAATTCACCCCTCCACTTT	CASSQDWRSSYNSPLHF
TRBV20-1	19	TRBJ2-6	.	TRBD1	TGCAGTGCTAGGGTTCCTAGTGGGACAGGCGTCTCTGGGGCCAACGTCCCGACTTTC	CSARVPSGTGVSGANVPTF
TRBV10-1	14	TRBJ2-1	many	TRBD1	TGCGCCAGCCGGCCGGGACAGGGGATCAATGAGCAGTTCTTC	CASRPGQGINEQFF
TRBV6-6	10	TRBJ1-1	.	.	TGTGCCAGCTGGAACACTAAAGCTTTCTTT	CASWNTKAFF
TRBV28	16	TRBJ1-5	.	.	TGTGCCAGCACTCGAGGGACGGGACACAGAGTCCAGCCCCAGCATTTT	CASTRGTGHRVQPQHF
TRBV20-1	18	TRBJ1-3	.	.	TGCAGTGCTAGCCTATACAGCCTTTCCCCTTTCTCTGGAAACACCATATATTTT	CSASLYSLSPFSGNTIYF
TRBV10-3	15	TRBJ2-1	few	TRBD2	TGTGCCATCTTGGCTAGCGGGAGTTTTAACAATGAGCAGTTCTTC	CAILASGSFNNEQFF
TRBV7-9	16	TRBJ2-3	few	TRBD2	TGTGCCAGCAGATTCATAGCGGGCCCTAGCACAGATACGCAGTATTTT	CASRFIAGPSTDTQYF